This TCR beta chain was identified in a study of T-cell memory formation after mild COVID-19. Findings and caveats of the study: Researchers could not confirm that second-wave clones peaking on day 37 targeted SARS-CoV-2. Clones contracting day 15 to 85 were balanced CD4/CD8; later expanders leaned CD4+. Memory sampled before infection contained some responding clones, suggesting cross-reactive memory joined.

Constant-segment primers and 5'RACE yielded cDNA libraries for TCR alpha and TCR beta, each carrying sample barcodes and UMIs. TCRdb itself ran the 5' RACE reads through MiXCR, one entry per CDR3 protein. The table lists under 400,000 distinct CDR3 sequences, 25% to 30% of them singletons. CDR3 size: 16 residues. This clonotype occurred a few times. The antigen remains unidentified. The sample consisted of PBMCs or a T cell subset sorted from them (not recorded which). The clonotype was recovered from an adult woman who had mild COVID-19 (a few samples of this study predate the infection). Cell type and time point are not known. The genes are TRBV21-1 and TRBJ2-7; the table gives TRBD1 as D, unverified against the DNA. TRBV21-1 is a known pseudogene. This CDR3 reads CASRLHSGTEDYEQYF. The CDR3 DNA sequence: TGTGCCAGCCGCCTTCATTCCGGGACGGAGGACTACGAGCAGTACTTC.